This is a list of T cell receptor beta chains from one sample in a study of blood T cell repertoires in COVID-19. The method was immunoSEQ multiplex PCR; TCRdb's version includes in-frame clones alone and lacks a portion of them. The sample contains around 140,000 clones, 75% to 85% of which appear only once. Sequenced sample: peripheral blood. The receptors come from a man in his fifties or sixties with active or convalescent COVID-19. Both conserved end residues are part of each CDR3. The D gene is left open where the match is weak. Expanded clones get a size class; other rows say once, few or many, or leave the size out.

j_call clone_size d_call v_call cdr3_nt cdr3_aa
TRBJ1-1 - - TRBV27 TGTGCCAGCAGTTCTGGCATGAACACTGAAGCTTTCTTT CASSSGMNTEAFF
TRBJ2-2 - - TRBV2 TGTGCCAGCAGACCGACTTTAAGGGGCGGGGAGCTGTTTTTT CASRPTLRGGELFF
TRBJ1-5 - - TRBV19 TGTGCCAGTAGTACACCAGGGGCCAATCAGCCCCAGCATTTT CASSTPGANQPQHF
TRBJ1-2 - - TRBV5-4 TGTGCCAGCAGCTCGTTCAGGGGTGGCTACACCTTC CASSSFRGGYTF
TRBJ1-5 - TRBD1 TRBV19 TGTGCCAGTAGTGGTAGGATGACAGGGGATATAAGCAATCAGCCCCAGCATTTT CASSGRMTGDISNQPQHF
TRBJ2-2 few - TRBV11-3 TGTGCCAGCAGCTACGAAGGGGTGGTGAGGGAGCTGTTTTTT CASSYEGVVRELFF
TRBJ1-1 - - TRBV29-1 TGCAGCGTTGGAGGCGTGCGGACAGAGAACACTGAAGCTTTCTTT CSVGGVRTENTEAFF
TRBJ2-7 - TRBD1 TRBV11-2 TGTGCCAGCAGCGACAGGGGAAGTTTCTACGAGCAGTACTTC CASSDRGSFYEQYF
TRBJ2-3 - TRBD2 TRBV15 TGTGCCACCAGCAGAGGGCTAGCGGGGGACACAGATACGCAGTATTTT CATSRGLAGDTDTQYF
TRBJ2-7 once TRBD1 TRBV5-1 TGCGCCAGCAGCTCCCAGGGGGTTGCCAACGAGCAGTACTTC CASSSQGVANEQYF
TRBJ1-3 few - TRBV25-1 TGTGCCAGCAGTGAATCTCGTCGAAACACCATATATTTT CASSESRRNTIYF
TRBJ1-3 - - TRBV28 TGTGCCAGCAGAGCCCCCTCTGGAAACACCATATATTTT CASRAPSGNTIYF
TRBJ2-7 few - TRBV30 TGTGCCTGGACCTCTGCGGGCTACGAGCAGTACTTC CAWTSAGYEQYF
TRBJ2-3 few - TRBV20-1 TGCAGTGCTAGAGCGGGGGATACGCAGTATTTT CSARAGDTQYF
TRBJ1-5 - - TRBV28 TGTGCCAGCAGTAATGTAAACAATCAGCCCCAGCATTTT CASSNVNNQPQHF
TRBJ1-1 - - TRBV9 TGTGCCAGCAGCGCGGGGGTTCACACTGAAGCTTTCTTT CASSAGVHTEAFF